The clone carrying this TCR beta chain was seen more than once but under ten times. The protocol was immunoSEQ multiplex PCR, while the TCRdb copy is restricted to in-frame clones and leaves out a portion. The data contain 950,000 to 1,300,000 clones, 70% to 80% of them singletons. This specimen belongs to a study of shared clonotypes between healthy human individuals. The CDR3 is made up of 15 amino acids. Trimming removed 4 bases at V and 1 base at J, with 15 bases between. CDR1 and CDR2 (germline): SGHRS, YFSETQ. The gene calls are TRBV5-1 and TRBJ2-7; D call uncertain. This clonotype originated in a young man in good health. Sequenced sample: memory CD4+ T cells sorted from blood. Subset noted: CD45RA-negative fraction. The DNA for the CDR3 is TGCGCCAGCAGCCGTGACATACAAATATCCTACGAGCAGTACTTC. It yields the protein CASSRDIQISYEQYF.